The 24 T cell receptor beta chains listed next were all sequenced from one sample in a study of blood T cell repertoires in COVID-19. The assay was immunoSEQ multiplex PCR, and TCRdb's table has in-frame clones only and misses some. The sample has over 150,000 clones, more than 75% seen once. Sequencing input: peripheral blood. The receptors here all came from a man in his sixties with COVID-19, enrolled during active disease.

The rearrangement links TRBV28 to TRBJ2-3, with a possible D match to TRBD1 (6 bases). Germline V lookup: CDR1 MDHEN, CDR2 SYDVKM. Trimming removed 5 bases from V and 2 bases from J, with 14 bases in between. This CDR3 is 15 amino acids long. As DNA, the CDR3 is TGTGCCAGCAGTCCCTCGACAGGTACCACAGATACGCAGTATTTT. This codes for CASSPSTGTTDTQYF.

The rearrangement joins TRBV19 to TRBJ1-1; 9 nucleotides match TRBD1. This CDR3 contains 16 residues. Trimming removed 6 bases from V and 3 bases from J; junction bases left unmatched: 11. The V gene's germline CDR1 is LNHDA and CDR2 SQIVND (reference sequence). CDR3 residues: CASRKTGQGIDTEAFF. For the CDR3, the DNA is TGTGCCAGTAGGAAAACGGGACAGGGAATAGACACTGAAGCTTTCTTT.

For this clone: In the same sample, other DNA sequences code for this CDR3. The gene calls are TRBV28 and TRBJ1-5; no clear D. There are 14 residues in the CDR3. V lost 3 bases and J lost 2, with 8 bases in between. CDR1 is MDHEN and CDR2 is SYDVKM in the germline V gene. The CDR3 DNA follows: TGTGCCAGCAGTTTGATCCGGGGCAATCAGCCCCAGCATTTT. It specifies CASSLIRGNQPQHF.

This chain joins TRBV19 and TRBJ1-5; no reliable D call. The CDR3 totals 15 residues. Germline CDR1 is LNHDA and CDR2 is SQIVND (reference sequence). The CDR3 here is CDKLREWMSNQPQHF. The CDR3 DNA sequence: TGTGACAAGTTAAGGGAGTGGATGAGCAATCAGCCCCAGCATTTT.

The V and J genes are TRBV9 and TRBJ2-7; 11 bases are a match to TRBD1. With 2 bases clipped from V and 4 bases from J, the junction kept 5 bases outside the gene matches. Germline lookup yields CDR1 SGDLS and CDR2 YYNGEE. The CDR3 length is 15 residues. The chain's CDR3 is CASSVSGTGGYEQYF. CDR3 in DNA: TGTGCCAGCAGCGTGTCCGGGACAGGGGGATACGAGCAGTACTTC.

The chain carries TRBV24-1 and TRBJ1-1; maybe TRBD1 (6 bases). The germline CDR1 and CDR2 sequences are KGHDR and SFDVKD. The CDR3 runs 15 residues. V lost 4 bases, J lost 7 bases, and 18 bases lay in between. CDR3 residues: CATSDPRNREFEAFF. The DNA of the CDR3 is TGTGCCACCAGTGACCCAAGGAACAGGGAATTTGAAGCTTTCTTT.

This rearrangement joins TRBV13 to TRBJ1-4; D is possibly TRBD1 (5 bases). This CDR3 has 15 residues. The V end was cut by 5 bases, the J end by 5 bases, with 15 bases between. Germline V gives CDR1 PRHDT, CDR2 FYEKMQ (reference sequence). The CDR3 DNA reads TGTGCCAGCAGCCCGAGATTCGGGGGGAATGAAAAACTGTTTTTT. It codes for CASSPRFGGNEKLFF.

The rearrangement uses TRBV5-6 and TRBJ1-1, with 8 bases lining up with TRBD1. Germline CDR1 and CDR2: SGHDT and YYEEEE. CDR3 length equals 13 residues. With V trimmed by 3 bases and J by 9 bases, 7 bases remained unmatched. The CDR3 DNA reads TGTGCCAGCAGCTCACGGACAGGGCGGCAAGCTTTCTTT. Protein: CASSSRTGRQAFF.

The rearrangement uses TRBV5-1 and TRBJ2-5; D perhaps matches TRBD2 (6 bases). Trimming left V 6 bases short and J 3 bases short, with 15 bases between. CDR1 is SGHRS, CDR2 YFSETQ, per germline. The CDR3 length is 14 residues. The DNA of the CDR3 is TGCGCCAGCACCCAGGGTAGCGGCAAAGAGACCCAGTACTTC. The encoded protein is CASTQGSGKETQYF. The full variable domain, rest sourced from reference TRBV5-1 and TRBJ2-5, is KAGVTQTPRYLIKTRGQQVTLSCSPISGHRSVSWYQQTPGQGLQFLFEYFSETQRNKGNFPGRFSGRQFSNSRSEMNVSTLELGDSALYLCASTQGSGKETQYFGPGTRLLVL.

The gene calls are TRBV4-1 and TRBJ1-1; 9 bases agree with TRBD1. Per germline, CDR1 MGHRA and CDR2 YSYEKL. There are 15 residues in the CDR3. J was trimmed by 6 bases and V by 0 bases; bases with no gene match: 5. CDR3 protein: CASSQEGTGSAEAFF. CDR3 in DNA: TGCGCCAGCAGCCAAGAGGGGACAGGGAGCGCTGAAGCTTTCTTT.

The CDR3 nucleotides read TGTGCCAGCATCGGGACTAGGAGCCGCAATGAGCAGTTCTTC. It yields the protein CASIGTRSRNEQFF. The V call is TRBV7-2, the J call TRBJ2-1; TRBD2 matches at 8 bases. Germline trimming cut 7 bases from V and 6 bases from J; bases unmatched to any gene: 8. This CDR3 has 14 amino acids. From germline, CDR1 is SGHTA and CDR2 FQGNSA.

CDR3 sequence: CASSLAALDRAGYTF. The CDR3 nucleotides read TGTGCCAGCAGCTTAGCCGCGTTGGACAGGGCTGGCTACACCTTC. The chain couples TRBV7-2 to TRBJ1-2; 8 nucleotides align to TRBD1. The V gene end was trimmed by 0 bases and the J gene end by 7 bases; junction bases not matched to a gene: 7. This CDR3 is built from 15 residues. In germline, CDR1 is SGHTA, CDR2 FQGNSA.

This chain links TRBV27 with TRBJ1-6, with D possibly being TRBD1 (5 bases). V was cut by 3 bases and J by 1 base, with 7 bases left in between. The CDR3 loop spans 15 amino acids. Germline CDR1 is MNHEY and CDR2 is SMNVEV (reference sequence). The CDR3: CASSLTDSYNSPLHF. The CDR3 DNA reads as TGTGCCAGCAGTTTGACAGATTCCTATAATTCACCCCTCCACTTT.

This sequence joins TRBV29-1 and TRBJ2-5; possible D gene TRBD2, 6 bases. Trimming shortened V by 7 bases and J by 4 bases, and 13 bases separated the two germline ends. The length of the CDR3 is 12 residues. CDR1 SQVTM and CDR2 ANQGSEA come from the germline V gene. The DNA of the CDR3 is TGCAGCGATGGGGGGAGAGGAGAGACCCAGTACTTC. It yields the protein CSDGGRGETQYF. Using reference TRBV29-1 and TRBJ2-5 for the parts outside the CDR3, the full variable domain is SAVISQKPSRDICQRGTSLTIQCQVDSQVTMMFWYRQQPGQSLTLIATANQGSEATYESGFVIDKFPISRPNLTFSTLTVSNMSPEDSSIYLCSDGGRGETQYFGPGTRLLVL.

This clone is a singleton in its sample. The genes are TRBV4-3 and TRBJ1-4, with 9 positions matching TRBD1. V gave up 2 bases and J gave up 5 bases; unmatched junction bases: 6. This CDR3 region has 16 residues. Germline values: CDR1 LGHNA, CDR2 YSLEER. The CDR3, as DNA: TGCGCCAGCAGCCAACTTACCGGGACAGGGAATGAAAAACTGTTTTTT. It specifies CASSQLTGTGNEKLFF.

This clone was seen only once. The chain links TRBV7-2 to TRBJ1-3; a possible D gene is TRBD1 (5 bases). This CDR3 comprises 16 residues. Germline assignment: CDR1 SGHTA and CDR2 FQGNSA. V gave up 1 base and J gave up 1 base, with 11 bases separating them. DNA for the CDR3: TGTGCCAGCAGCTTAGGACGGGCAGGGTCTGGAAACACCATATATTTT. Protein product: CASSLGRAGSGNTIYF.

This clone was recorded a few times. The rearrangement uses TRBV3-1 (or the pseudogene TRBV3-2) and TRBJ1-6, with 10 bases identical to TRBD1. The CDR3 consists of 15 residues. Per the germline V gene, CDR1 is LGHDT and CDR2 is YNNKEL (reference sequence). Losses at the gene ends were 1 base for V and 9 bases for J; bases not matched to a gene: 3. CDR3 sequence: CASSQGGQGSSPLHF. The CDR3 DNA reads TGTGCCAGCAGCCAAGGGGGACAGGGGAGTTCACCCCTCCACTTT.

The gene calls are TRBV29-1 and TRBJ1-1, with 8 bases matching TRBD1. Germline lookup yields CDR1 SQVTM and CDR2 ANQGSEA. The V gene end was trimmed by 3 bases and the J gene end by 9 bases; junction bases not matched to a gene: 0. This CDR3 region has 10 residues. The CDR3 spells CSVDRGQAFF. The CDR3 DNA is TGCAGCGTTGACAGGGGGCAAGCTTTCTTT.

V usage is TRBV19 and J usage is TRBJ1-2; the D gene is possibly TRBD1 (5 bases). Germline V gene lookup returns CDR1 LNHDA and CDR2 SQIVND (reference sequence). Trimming removed 4 bases at V and 5 bases at J, with 20 bases between. The CDR3 contains 16 residues. CDR3 coding DNA: TGTGCCAGTAGTAGCTTGGGGCAGGCGCCGGTGTATGGCTACACCTTC. Protein sequence: CASSSLGQAPVYGYTF.

The chain uses TRBV5-1 and TRBJ2-2; TRBD1 matches at 10 bases. This CDR3 contains 19 residues. V gave up 3 bases and J gave up 0 bases; unmatched junction bases: 11. Germline V gene data show CDR1 as SGHRS and CDR2 as YFSETQ. For the CDR3, the DNA is TGCGCCAGCAGCTCGACTGGGACAGGGGATCCCGCGAACACCGGGGAGCTGTTTTTT. Translated, it gives CASSSTGTGDPANTGELFF.

V usage is TRBV6-5 and J usage is TRBJ2-7; 7 nucleotides agree with TRBD1. This CDR3 region has 15 residues. V dropped 4 bases and J dropped 4; count of bases not matched to a gene: 10. The germline V gene encodes CDR1 MNHEY and CDR2 SVGAGI. The CDR3 loop reads CASSSTPQGRYEQYF. The CDR3, as DNA: TGTGCCAGCAGTTCAACACCACAGGGGCGATACGAGCAGTACTTC.

This rearrangement joins TRBV18 to TRBJ1-3; TRBD1 matches 9 bases. With 1 base clipped from V and 2 bases from J, the junction kept 3 bases outside the gene matches. This CDR3 is 16 amino acids long. Germline CDR1 and CDR2: KGHSH and LQKENI. CDR3 DNA sequence: TGTGCCAGCTCACCACGGACAGGGGCCCCTGGAAACACCATATATTTT. It specifies CASSPRTGAPGNTIYF.

The V gene is TRBV6-6, the J gene TRBJ2-7, with TRBD2 matching 7 bases. Germline CDR1 and CDR2: MNHNY and SVGAGI (reference sequence). The ends lost 7 bases at V and 6 bases at J; junction bases unmatched: 18. The CDR3 runs to 16 residues. CDR3: CASKLDSGGSVAEQYF. The CDR3 DNA reads as TGTGCCAGCAAACTCGACTCCGGCGGGAGTGTTGCCGAGCAGTACTTC.

The V gene is TRBV7-2, the J gene TRBJ1-3; D call uncertain. The ends were cut back, 5 bases at V and 4 bases at J, with 12 bases in the middle. Germline V lookup: CDR1 SGHTA, CDR2 FQGNSA. This CDR3 has 14 amino acids. The CDR3 is CASSQRNQGNTIYF. The CDR3 bases are TGTGCCAGCAGCCAAAGAAACCAGGGAAACACCATATATTTT. Together with reference TRBV7-2 and TRBJ1-3, the CDR3 gives the full variable domain: GAGVSQSPSNKVTEKGKDVELRCDPISGHTALYWYRQSLGQGLEFLIYFQGNSAPDKSGLPSDRFSAERTGGSVSTLTIQRTQQEDSAVYLCASSQRNQGNTIYFGEGSWLTVV.